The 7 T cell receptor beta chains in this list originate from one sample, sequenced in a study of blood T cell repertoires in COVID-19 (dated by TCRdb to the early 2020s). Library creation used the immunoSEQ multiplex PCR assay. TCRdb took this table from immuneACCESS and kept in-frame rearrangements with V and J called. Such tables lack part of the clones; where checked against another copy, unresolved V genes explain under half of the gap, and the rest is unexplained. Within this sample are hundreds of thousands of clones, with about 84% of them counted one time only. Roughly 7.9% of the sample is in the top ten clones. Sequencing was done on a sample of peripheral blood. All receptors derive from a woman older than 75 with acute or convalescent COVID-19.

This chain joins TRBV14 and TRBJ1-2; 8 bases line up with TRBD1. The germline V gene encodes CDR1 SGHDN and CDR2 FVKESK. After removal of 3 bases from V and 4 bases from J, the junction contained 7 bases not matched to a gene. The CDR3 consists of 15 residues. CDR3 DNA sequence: TGTGCCAGCAGCCAGCGCACAGGGGGAGGCTATGGCTACACCTTC. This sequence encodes CASSQRTGGGYGYTF.

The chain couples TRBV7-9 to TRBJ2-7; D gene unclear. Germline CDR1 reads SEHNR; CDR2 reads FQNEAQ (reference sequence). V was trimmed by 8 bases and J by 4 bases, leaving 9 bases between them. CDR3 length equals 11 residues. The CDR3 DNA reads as TGTGCCAGCGGTACGGGTTACGAGCAGTACTTC. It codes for CASGTGYEQYF.

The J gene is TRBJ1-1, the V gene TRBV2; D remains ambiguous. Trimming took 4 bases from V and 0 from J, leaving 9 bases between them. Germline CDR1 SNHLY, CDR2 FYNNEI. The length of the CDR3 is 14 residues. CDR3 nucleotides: TGTGCCAGCAGTGTGGGCTACATGAACACTGAAGCTTTCTTT. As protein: CASSVGYMNTEAFF.

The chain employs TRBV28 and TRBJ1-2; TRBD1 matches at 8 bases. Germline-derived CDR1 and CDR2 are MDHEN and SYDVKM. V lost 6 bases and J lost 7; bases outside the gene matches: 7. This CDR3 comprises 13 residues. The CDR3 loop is CASRVTGGAGYTF. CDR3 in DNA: TGTGCCAGCAGGGTTACAGGGGGGGCTGGCTACACCTTC.

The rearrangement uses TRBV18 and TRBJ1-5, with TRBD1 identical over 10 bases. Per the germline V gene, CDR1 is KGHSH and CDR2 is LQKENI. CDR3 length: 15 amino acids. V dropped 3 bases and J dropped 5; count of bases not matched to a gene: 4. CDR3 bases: TGTGCCAGCTCACCGGGACAGGGGAGTTATCAGCCCCAGCATTTT. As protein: CASSPGQGSYQPQHF.

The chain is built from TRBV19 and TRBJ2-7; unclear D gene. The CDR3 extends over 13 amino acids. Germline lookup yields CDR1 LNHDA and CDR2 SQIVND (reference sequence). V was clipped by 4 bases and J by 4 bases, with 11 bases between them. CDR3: CASSTAVQYEQYF. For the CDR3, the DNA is TGTGCCAGTAGTACGGCGGTCCAGTACGAGCAGTACTTC. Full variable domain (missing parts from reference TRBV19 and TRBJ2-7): DGGITQSPKYLFRKEGQNVTLSCEQNLNHDAMYWYRQDPGQGLRLIYYSQIVNDFQKGDIAEGYSVSREKKESFPLTVTSAQKNPTAFYLCASSTAVQYEQYFGPGTRLTVT.

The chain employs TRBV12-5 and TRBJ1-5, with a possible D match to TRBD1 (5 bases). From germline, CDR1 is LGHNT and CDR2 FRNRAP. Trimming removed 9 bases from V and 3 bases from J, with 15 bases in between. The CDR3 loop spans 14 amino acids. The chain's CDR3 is CASRKQGVNQPQHF. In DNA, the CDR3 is TGTGCTAGCCGAAAGCAGGGTGTCAATCAGCCCCAGCATTTT.